One sample yielded the 18 T cell receptor beta chains listed below, sequenced in a study of CD8 T cells in ankylosing spondylitis. TCRdb reprocessed the 5' RACE reads with MiXCR, giving one entry per CDR3 protein. This sample yields around 150,000 distinct CDR3 sequences, of which under 45% are seen a single time; roughly 15% belongs to the top ten. Input material: synovial fluid, either unsorted or a sorted T cell fraction (not recorded which). These receptors all come from a male donor with ankylosing spondylitis.

Comments on this clonotype: One end of the junction fails to match germline, which may point to a read error. This rearrangement joins TRBV12-3 or TRBV12-4 to TRBJ2-1; 11 bases map to TRBD2. The CDR3 is 18 residues long. In nucleotides, the CDR3 is TGTGCCAGGAGTTTGTACCTAGCGGGAGGATCGTTCTACAATGAGCAGTTCTTC. It encodes CARSLYLAGGSFYNEQFF.

This clonotype has only one observation. This chain joins TRBV18 and TRBJ2-1, with 7 nucleotides matching TRBD2. Germline CDR1 is KGHSH and CDR2 is LQKENI. V lost 8 bases to trimming and J lost 0 bases; unmatched junction nucleotides: 13. The CDR3 has 17 amino acids. CDR3 nucleotides: TGTGCCAGCCGGCGACTTCGCCAGCGGGACTCCTACAATGAGCAGTTCTTC. This translates into CASRRLRQRDSYNEQFF.

V is TRBV7-7 and J is TRBJ2-5, with 8 bases lining up with TRBD2. The CDR3 extends over 17 amino acids. Germline CDR1 SSHAT, CDR2 FNYEAQ (reference sequence). V lost 1 base, J lost 4 bases, and 11 bases stayed unmatched. DNA for the CDR3: TGTGCCAGCAGCTTAGGCGGGCTAGCGGGTTTTGGAGAGACCCAGTACTTC. Translation: CASSLGGLAGFGETQYF.

The rearrangement joins TRBV28 to TRBJ2-2; D is possibly TRBD1 or TRBD2 (5 bases each). Trimming cost V 4 bases and J 6 bases, with 21 bases left between them. CDR3 length: 17 residues. The germline CDR1 and CDR2 sequences are MDHEN and SYDVKM. DNA of the CDR3: TGTGCCAGCAGTTGCAGGGAATATGGCGCGGGCCCCGGGGAGCTGTTTTTT. Translating it yields CASSCREYGAGPGELFF.

This chain connects TRBV29-1 to TRBJ2-6, with unresolved D. The CDR3 sequence is 14 residues long. V was cut by 5 bases and J by 0 bases, with 8 bases left in between. Germline V CDR1 and CDR2: SQVTM, ANQGSEA. CDR3 sequence (DNA): TGCAGCGTTACCGACTTCTCTGGGGCCAACGTCCTGACTTTC. It is translated as CSVTDFSGANVLTF.

This clonotype is medium-sized in the sample. The rearrangement uses TRBV11-2 and TRBJ2-1, with D perhaps assigned TRBD1 or TRBD2 (5 bases each). The V end lost 4 bases, the J end lost 7 bases, and 11 bases lay between the germline ends. Germline V gives CDR1 SGHAT, CDR2 FQNNGV. CDR3 length: 13 residues. The CDR3 coding sequence is TGTGCCAGCAGCTGGGGGTGGTGGAATGAGCAGTTCTTC. Translated, it gives CASSWGWWNEQFF.

This clonotype was counted between two and nine times. CDR3: CASSSPGLDSPLHF. The CDR3, as DNA: TGTGCCAGCAGTTCCCCAGGGTTAGACTCACCCCTCCACTTT. The rearrangement joins TRBV6-5 to TRBJ1-6, with D perhaps matching TRBD1 (5 bases). CDR1 is MNHEY, CDR2 SVGAGI, per germline. Trimming took 4 bases from V and 10 from J, leaving 14 bases between them. The CDR3 runs 14 residues.

V usage is TRBV5-1 and J usage is TRBJ1-1; D is perhaps TRBD1 (5 bases). Trimming pared 4 bases from V and 5 bases from J, leaving 15 bases between. The CDR3 covers 14 residues. Germline CDR1 SGHRS, CDR2 YFSETQ. The CDR3 bases are TGCGCCAGCAGCCTGGACAATTCAGGAACTGAAGCTTTCTTT. This codes for CASSLDNSGTEAFF.

V is TRBV6-1 and J is TRBJ2-3; 9 positions match TRBD2. V lost 0 bases to trimming and J lost 8 bases; unmatched junction nucleotides: 6. In germline, CDR1 is MNHNS, CDR2 SASEGT. The CDR3 runs to 15 residues. CDR3 amino acids: CASSEAGLAPGTQYF. In DNA form, the CDR3 reads TGTGCCAGCAGTGAAGCGGGACTAGCACCGGGTACGCAGTATTTT.

This clonotype was seen a handful of times. The gene calls are TRBV20-1 and TRBJ2-1; 7 bases map to TRBD1. Looked up from germline, CDR1 is DFQATT and CDR2 is SNEGSKA (reference sequence). CDR3 size: 13 residues. Losses at the gene ends were 6 bases for V and 1 base for J; bases not matched to a gene: 3. DNA for the CDR3: TGCAGTGCGGACAGGAAATCCTACAATGAGCAGTTCTTC. Translated: CSADRKSYNEQFF.

This clonotype was seen a few times. The chain has TRBV14 and TRBJ1-1, with D hard to call. The CDR3 extends over 12 amino acids. The ends were cut back, 3 bases at V and 0 bases at J, with 2 bases in the middle. Germline CDR1 reads SGHDN; CDR2 reads FVKESK. The CDR3 DNA is TGTGCCAGCAGCCATGTGAACACTGAAGCTTTCTTT. Translated, it gives CASSHVNTEAFF.

The chain joins TRBV4-2 to TRBJ1-1, with 7 nucleotides matching TRBD1. J was trimmed by 0 bases and V by 5 bases; bases with no gene match: 6. There are 15 residues in the CDR3. Germline V gives CDR1 LGHNA, CDR2 YNFKEQ. Here the CDR3 DNA reads TGTGCCAGCAGCTGGGGGGACAGCATGAACACTGAAGCTTTCTTT. It specifies CASSWGDSMNTEAFF.

The chain is built from TRBV7-2 and TRBJ1-5, with TRBD1 as a possible D gene (5 bases). Germline V gives CDR1 SGHTA, CDR2 FQGNSA. The germline V and J ends were trimmed by 1 base and 6 bases, with 16 bases remaining between them. CDR3 length: 16 amino acids. DNA of the CDR3: TGTGCCAGCAGCTTAGATTCCCTCTTGGGGCCTCAGCCCCAGCATTTT. Residues: CASSLDSLLGPQPQHF.

This clonotype was observed a single time. The chain carries TRBV20-1 and TRBJ2-5, with D possibly TRBD1 on 5 matching bases. V shed 0 bases and J shed 4 bases, with 15 bases lying between them. Germline values: CDR1 DFQATT, CDR2 SNEGSKA (reference sequence). The CDR3 runs 15 residues. The DNA of the CDR3 is TGCAGTGCTAGAGATCCTCCGCAGGGCGTAGAGACCCAGTACTTC. As protein: CSARDPPQGVETQYF.

The chain links TRBV7-9 to TRBJ1-1, with 9 bases matching TRBD1. Germline V gene lookup returns CDR1 SEHNR and CDR2 FQNEAQ (reference sequence). The ends lost 3 bases at V and 7 bases at J; junction bases unmatched: 12. This CDR3 is built from 16 residues. DNA of the CDR3: TGTGCCAGCAGCTTTGGACAGGGGAAATTGTTGGGTGAAGCTTTCTTT. This codes for CASSFGQGKLLGEAFF.

Comment on this clonotype: The junction differs from germline at one of its ends, possibly a read error. The CDR3 DNA follows: TGCAGAGCTACCACTAGCACAGATACGCAGTATTTT. Its translation is CRATTSTDTQYF. The chain carries TRBV20-1 and TRBJ2-3; no clear D. Germline-derived CDR1 and CDR2 are DFQATT and SNEGSKA (reference sequence). This CDR3 has 12 amino acids.

V and J are TRBV28 and TRBJ2-7; 9 bases fit TRBD2. The CDR3 has 17 residues. CDR1 and CDR2 (germline): MDHEN, SYDVKM. With 2 bases clipped from V and 2 bases from J, the junction kept 10 bases outside the gene matches. The CDR3 reads CASSLLLGGRAPYEQYF. The CDR3 region has the DNA TGTGCCAGCAGTTTACTCCTAGGCGGGAGGGCCCCCTACGAGCAGTACTTC.

In this sample, this clonotype turned up a few times. The genes are TRBV24-1 and TRBJ2-1; no reliable D call. The V gene's germline CDR1 is KGHDR and CDR2 SFDVKD. Trimming pared 0 bases from V and 9 bases from J, leaving 11 bases between. This CDR3 is 14 amino acids long. The chain's CDR3 is CATSDLPGSGEQFF. Written as DNA, the CDR3 is TGTGCCACCAGTGATTTGCCCGGTTCAGGTGAGCAGTTCTTC.